The source of this T cell receptor (beta chain) is a study of shared clonotypes between healthy human individuals. Study at large: Donor ages ranged 18 to 49 years: a couple of women, three men. CD4 naive cells filled three plates per donor, CD4 memory three, CD8 naive two and CD8 memory one. Whole-study findings and limits: Clonotype sharing among the donors was expected to vary with sequencing depth.

TCRdb keeps only in-frame clones here, not all; method: immunoSEQ multiplex PCR. The table lists over 400,000 clones, about 96% of them singletons, with around 0.066% in the top ten. As concerns this clone: Its antigen is as yet unknown.

This receptor was obtained from a woman aged 30 to 39 in good health. The sample was naive CD4+ T cells sorted from blood. As to subset: CD45RA+ positively selected.

The CDR3 protein is CASSLDYRHDTEAFF. The CDR3 nucleotides are TGTGCCAGCAGCTTAGATTATAGACATGACACTGAAGCTTTCTTT. The gene calls are TRBV11-2 and TRBJ1-1; D gene ambiguous. CDR3 length: 15 amino acids. The germline CDR1 and CDR2 sequences are SGHAT and FQNNGV. Between the trimmed V and J ends, which lost 0 bases and 3 bases, there was a span of 11 bases.